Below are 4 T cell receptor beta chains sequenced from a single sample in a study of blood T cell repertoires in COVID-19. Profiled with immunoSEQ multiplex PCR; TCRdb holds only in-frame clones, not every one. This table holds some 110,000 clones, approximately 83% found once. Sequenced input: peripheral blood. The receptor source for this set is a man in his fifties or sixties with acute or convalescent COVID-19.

Written as DNA, the CDR3 is TGTGCCAGTAGGATTGGCCGGGCAGGGGTAAATGAAGCTTTCTTT. Residues: CASRIGRAGVNEAFF. The chain joins TRBV19 to TRBJ1-1, with a tentative D call TRBD1 (6 bases). CDR1 and CDR2 from the germline V gene are LNHDA and SQIVND (reference sequence). Trimming left V 6 bases short and J 7 bases short, with 21 bases between. The CDR3 runs to 15 residues.

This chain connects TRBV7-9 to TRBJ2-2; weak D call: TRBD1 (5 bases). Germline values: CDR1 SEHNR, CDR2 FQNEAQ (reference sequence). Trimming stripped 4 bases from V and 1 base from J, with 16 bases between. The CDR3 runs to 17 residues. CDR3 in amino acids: CASSSPADTLNTGELFF. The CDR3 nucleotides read TGTGCCAGCAGCTCCCCCGCGGACACTTTGAACACCGGGGAGCTGTTTTTT.

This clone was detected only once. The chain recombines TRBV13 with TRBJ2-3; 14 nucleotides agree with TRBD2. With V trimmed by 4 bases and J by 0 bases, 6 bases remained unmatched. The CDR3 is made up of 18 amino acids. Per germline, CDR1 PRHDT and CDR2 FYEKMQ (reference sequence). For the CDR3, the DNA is TGTGCCAGCAGCTCGACTAGCGGGGGGGCGGATAGCACAGATACGCAGTATTTT. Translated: CASSSTSGGADSTDTQYF.

CDR3 sequence reads: CASSYFGGGYTF. DNA of the CDR3: TGTGCCAGCAGTTACTTTGGGGGGGGCTACACCTTC. The V call is TRBV6-5, the J call TRBJ1-2; weak D call: TRBD1 (5 bases). CDR3 size: 12 residues. V was clipped by 1 base and J by 8 bases, with 8 bases between them. Germline V gives CDR1 MNHEY, CDR2 SVGAGI.